These 17 T cell receptor beta chains originate from one sample sequenced in a study of cytomegalovirus exposure and HLA in healthy donors. The data were produced by immunoSEQ multiplex PCR, yet TCRdb's version contains in-frame clones alone and is incomplete. The repertoire consists of 180,000 or so clones, with around nine tenths occurring once and the leading ten covering around 7.2%. The sequenced sample was PBMCs. Source of these receptors: a man aged 25 to 40 in good health and CMV-seropositive.

This clone was counted a few times. The chain joins TRBV23-1 to TRBJ2-2, with unresolved D. TRBV23-1 is assigned to the ORF class and has an uncertain function. CDR3 size: 11 residues. V was pared by 6 bases and J by 5 bases, with 4 bases between. CDR3 DNA sequence: TGCGCCAGCAGAACAACCGGGGAGCTGTTTTTT. Residues: CASRTTGELFF.

The chain carries TRBV11-3 and TRBJ2-1, with 8 bases matching TRBD2. The germline gives CDR1 SGHNT, CDR2 YENEEA. Trimming removed 5 bases from V and 8 bases from J; junction bases left unmatched: 5. The CDR3 is 13 residues long. The DNA of the CDR3 is TGTGCCAGCAGCCGAGAGCGGGAGTATGAGCAGTTCTTC. This gives the protein CASSREREYEQFF.

The chain uses TRBV2 and TRBJ1-5; D is possibly TRBD1 (5 bases). The germline CDR1 and CDR2 sequences are SNHLY and FYNNEI. CDR3 length: 16 amino acids. V was trimmed by 5 bases and J by 1 base, leaving 15 bases between them. The CDR3 reads CASSSRGGNSNQPQHF. The CDR3 coding sequence is TGTGCCAGCAGTTCCCGGGGGGGAAACAGCAATCAGCCCCAGCATTTT.

As to this clone: This sample includes further DNA sequences coding for the same CDR3. The chain joins TRBV28 to TRBJ2-7; no firm D call. The V and J ends lost 5 bases and 4 bases respectively, with 6 bases between them. Germline lookup yields CDR1 MDHEN and CDR2 SYDVKM. The length of the CDR3 is 11 residues. Here the CDR3 reads CASSQNYEQYF. The CDR3 bases are TGTGCCAGCAGTCAGAATTACGAGCAGTACTTC. The entire variable domain, with the rest obtained from reference TRBV28 and TRBJ2-7, is as follows: DVKVTQSSRYLVKRTGEKVFLECVQDMDHENMFWYRQDPGLGLRLIYFSYDVKMKEKGDIPEGYSVSREKKERFSLILESASTNQTSMYLCASSQNYEQYFGPGTRLTVT.

The chain uses TRBV7-9 and TRBJ2-7, with TRBD2 matching 14 bases. The germline CDR1 and CDR2 sequences are SEHNR and FQNEAQ (reference sequence). This CDR3 contains 18 residues. V shed 3 bases, J shed 1 base, and the junction held 8 bases outside the gene matches. CDR3 sequence: CASSFGLAGGIISYEQYF. CDR3 sequence (DNA): TGTGCCAGCAGCTTTGGACTAGCGGGGGGCATTATTTCCTACGAGCAGTACTTC.

CDR3 sequence: CASTPSRGASYYGYTF. The CDR3 nucleotides are TGTGCCAGCACACCAAGCAGGGGTGCCTCCTACTATGGCTACACCTTC. The V and J genes are TRBV28 and TRBJ1-2, with D possibly matching TRBD1 (6 bases). Trimming pared 7 bases from V and 3 bases from J, leaving 21 bases between. This CDR3 has 16 amino acids. CDR1 and CDR2 from the germline V gene are MDHEN and SYDVKM.

The CDR3: CASSMEGGKNIQYF. The CDR3 DNA reads TGTGCCAGCAGTATGGAGGGGGGAAAAAACATTCAGTACTTC. The gene calls are TRBV6-1 and TRBJ2-4; perhaps D is TRBD1 or TRBD2 (6 bases each). The V gene lost 5 bases and the J gene lost 4 bases, with 12 bases spanning the gap. Per germline, CDR1 MNHNS and CDR2 SASEGT. The CDR3 length is 14 residues.

V is TRBV9 and J is TRBJ2-2; D is ambiguous. The CDR3 runs to 16 residues. CDR1 and CDR2 (germline): SGDLS, YYNGEE. Trimming took 4 bases from V and 2 from J, leaving 15 bases between them. CDR3 region: CASSPTLSQNTGELFF. The CDR3 coding sequence is TGTGCCAGCAGCCCGACCCTGAGCCAAAACACCGGGGAGCTGTTTTTT.

CDR3 DNA: TGTGCCAGCAGTGATCAGGGCCGCGTCCAGCAGTACTTC. It yields the protein CASSDQGRVQQYF. The chain couples TRBV6-1 to TRBJ2-7; a possible D gene is TRBD1 (5 bases). CDR1 is MNHNS, CDR2 SASEGT, per germline. The CDR3 totals 13 residues. Trimming removed 3 bases at V and 8 bases at J, with 14 bases between.

The chain carries TRBV6-5 and TRBJ2-5; TRBD1 is a possible D gene (6 bases). V was trimmed by 0 bases and J by 3 bases, leaving 8 bases between them. The CDR3 is 14 residues long. Germline CDR1 is MNHEY and CDR2 is SVGAGI. CDR3 DNA sequence: TGTGCCAGCAGTTACTCGGACAGCAAAGAGACCCAGTACTTC. This codes for CASSYSDSKETQYF.

This chain links TRBV25-1 with TRBJ2-7; D is uncertain. Germline V CDR1 and CDR2: MGHDK, SYGVNS. CDR3 length: 11 residues. Trimming pared 4 bases from V and 6 bases from J, leaving 7 bases between. CDR3 loop: CASSGLVEQYF. CDR3 DNA sequence: TGTGCCAGCAGTGGGCTCGTCGAGCAGTACTTC.

This sequence joins TRBV2 and TRBJ2-7, with D unclear. The length of the CDR3 is 13 residues. Looked up from germline, CDR1 is SNHLY and CDR2 is FYNNEI. Trimming took off 5 bases at V and 2 bases at J, with 10 bases between the two ends. Written as DNA, the CDR3 is TGTGCCAGCAGTTACGTCTTCCCCTACGAGCAGTACTTC. Amino acid sequence: CASSYVFPYEQYF. The full variable domain, with the rest looked up from reference TRBV2 and TRBJ2-7, is EPEVTQTPSHQVTQMGQEVILRCVPISNHLYFYWYRQILGQKVEFLVSFYNNEISEKSEIFDDQFSVERPDGSNFTLKIRSTKLEDSAMYFCASSYVFPYEQYFGPGTRLTVT.

The genes are TRBV5-1 and TRBJ1-5; 9 bases fit TRBD1. The CDR3 is 15 amino acids. V lost 4 bases, J lost 6 bases, and 8 bases stayed unmatched. Germline values: CDR1 SGHRS, CDR2 YFSETQ. The CDR3 DNA is TGCGCCAGCAGCGTGACAGGGGGGTTTTTTCAGCCCCAGCATTTT. Amino acids: CASSVTGGFFQPQHF.

The chain recombines TRBV4-1 with TRBJ1-2, with TRBD1 as a possible D gene (6 bases). Trimming removed 1 base from V and 8 bases from J, with 17 bases in between. This CDR3 spans 15 amino acids. The germline V gene has CDR1 MGHRA and CDR2 YSYEKL. The CDR3 region is CASSQGGGHLGGYTF. In DNA form, the CDR3 reads TGCGCCAGCAGCCAAGGGGGGGGCCACCTGGGCGGCTACACCTTC.

The sample holds one count of this clone. The chain links TRBV13 to TRBJ1-2; TRBD1 might be the D (5 bases). This CDR3 comprises 12 residues. CDR1 is PRHDT, CDR2 FYEKMQ, per germline (reference sequence). V was pared by 1 base and J by 8 bases, with 8 bases between. The CDR3 nucleotides read TGTGCCAGCAGCTTAGTACGGGGCGGCTACACCTTC. Its protein product is CASSLVRGGYTF.

In this sample, this clone turned up once. The rearrangement uses TRBV28 and TRBJ2-5; 7 bases are shared with TRBD1. Trimming removed 5 bases from V and 1 base from J; junction bases left unmatched: 13. CDR3 length equals 17 residues. Germline V lookup: CDR1 MDHEN, CDR2 SYDVKM. The CDR3 protein is CASSAHHRDSTQETQYF. CDR3 DNA sequence: TGTGCCAGCAGTGCCCACCACCGGGACAGCACCCAAGAGACCCAGTACTTC.

The chain is built from TRBV25-1 and TRBJ1-1; unclear D gene. CDR1 is MGHDK and CDR2 is SYGVNS in the germline V gene. CDR3 size: 11 residues. Between the trimmed V and J ends, which lost 7 bases and 6 bases, there was a span of 9 bases. The CDR3 sequence: CASTLAAEAFF. The CDR3 nucleotides read TGTGCCAGCACCCTGGCCGCTGAAGCTTTCTTT.